Sequencing of this T cell receptor beta chain was carried out in a study of Graves' ophthalmopathy and Graves' hyperthyroidism. The CDR3 spans 14 residues. V dropped 6 bases and J dropped 0 bases, with 9 bases sitting between them. CDR1 is MDHEN, CDR2 SYDVKM, per germline. The authors amplified TCR beta CDR3 regions, and they did so from RNA transcripts for repertoire sequencing. The workflow started with a first-round RT-PCR run with HTBI primers and then moved on to a second-round multiplex PCR. MiXCR, applied by TCRdb to the multiplex PCR reads, yields one record per CDR3 protein. This repertoire shows about 590,000 distinct CDR3 sequences, under 40% found once; its top ten account for about 4%.

Sequences were obtained from peripheral blood or thyroid tissue (not recorded which). This clonotype was obtained from an adult man with Graves' hyperthyroidism. The chain has TRBV28 and TRBJ1-5, with D unresolved. In DNA form, the CDR3 reads TGTGCCAGCAGACGACGGTATAGCAATCAGCCCCAGCATTTT. Residues: CASRRRYSNQPQHF.